This T cell receptor beta chain was profiled in a study of radiotherapy plus CTLA-4 blockade in lung cancer. Study-wide context: Overall, roughly 18% of patients showed an objective response, while 31% attained disease control. Notes on the study in general: The authors reported that early blood T cell clone dynamics, with interferon-beta, best predicted response. Blood saw expansion of tumor-derived TCR clones after radiotherapy plus ipilimumab.

Profiling relied on immunoSEQ multiplex PCR, and the TCRdb table lists in-frame clones only, not all of them. Counted here are more than 90,000 clones, around 80% occurring once; the ten biggest clones make up roughly 26%. A word on this clone: Its specificity is unknown.

The clonotype comes from a human donor with non-small cell lung cancer that progressed on radiotherapy plus ipilimumab. The sequenced sample was peripheral blood, obtained from a patient treated with radiotherapy plus ipilimumab.

The DNA of the CDR3 is TGCGCCAGCAGCTTGTCGACTGGGAGGACTGAAGCTTTCTTT. This translates into CASSLSTGRTEAFF. J is TRBJ1-1 and V is TRBV5-1, with D hard to call. V was pared by 1 base and J by 5 bases, with 12 bases between. Germline CDR1 is SGHRS and CDR2 is YFSETQ. CDR3 length: 14 amino acids.